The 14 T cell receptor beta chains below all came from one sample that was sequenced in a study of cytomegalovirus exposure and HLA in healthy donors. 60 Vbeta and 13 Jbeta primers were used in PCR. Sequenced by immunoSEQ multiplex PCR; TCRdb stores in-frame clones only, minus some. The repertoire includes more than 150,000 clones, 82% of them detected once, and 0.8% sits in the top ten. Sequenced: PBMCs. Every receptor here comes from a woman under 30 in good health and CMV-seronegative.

CDR3 protein: CATNQGASTDTQYF. Written as DNA, the CDR3 is TGTGCCACCAATCAGGGTGCTAGCACAGATACGCAGTATTTT. The chain combines TRBV7-9 with TRBJ2-3; D is perhaps TRBD1 (5 bases). The CDR3 is 14 residues long. Trimming pared 10 bases from V and 0 bases from J, leaving 14 bases between. In germline, CDR1 is SEHNR, CDR2 FQNEAQ (reference sequence). The complete variable domain, with remaining parts taken from reference TRBV7-9 and TRBJ2-3, reads DTGVSQNPRHKITKRGQNVTFRCDPISEHNRLYWYRQTLGQGPEFLTYFQNEAQLEKSRLLSDRFSAERPKGSFSTLEIQRTEQGDSAMYLCATNQGASTDTQYFGPGTRLTVL.

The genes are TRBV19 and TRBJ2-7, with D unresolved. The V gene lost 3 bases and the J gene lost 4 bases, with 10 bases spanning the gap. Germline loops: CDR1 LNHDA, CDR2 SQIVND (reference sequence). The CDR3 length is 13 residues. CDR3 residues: CASSINPGYEQYF. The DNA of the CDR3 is TGTGCCAGTAGTATCAATCCCGGGTACGAGCAGTACTTC.

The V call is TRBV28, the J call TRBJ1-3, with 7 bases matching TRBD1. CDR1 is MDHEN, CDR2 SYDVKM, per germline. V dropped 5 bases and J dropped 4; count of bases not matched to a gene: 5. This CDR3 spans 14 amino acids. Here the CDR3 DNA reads TGTGCCAGCAGTATGAGGGGGCTCGGAAACACCATATATTTT. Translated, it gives CASSMRGLGNTIYF.

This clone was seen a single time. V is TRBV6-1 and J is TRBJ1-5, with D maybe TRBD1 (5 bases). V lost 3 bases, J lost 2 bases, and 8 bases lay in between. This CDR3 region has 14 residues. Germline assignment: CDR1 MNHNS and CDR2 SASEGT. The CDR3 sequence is CASSDIGGNQPQHF. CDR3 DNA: TGTGCCAGCAGTGACATAGGGGGCAATCAGCCCCAGCATTTT.

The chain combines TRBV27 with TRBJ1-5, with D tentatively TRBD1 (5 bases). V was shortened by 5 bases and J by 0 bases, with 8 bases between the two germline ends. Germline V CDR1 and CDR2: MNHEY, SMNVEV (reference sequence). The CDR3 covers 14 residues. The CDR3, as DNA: TGTGCCAGCAGTCCGGACATTAGCAATCAGCCCCAGCATTTT. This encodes CASSPDISNQPQHF.

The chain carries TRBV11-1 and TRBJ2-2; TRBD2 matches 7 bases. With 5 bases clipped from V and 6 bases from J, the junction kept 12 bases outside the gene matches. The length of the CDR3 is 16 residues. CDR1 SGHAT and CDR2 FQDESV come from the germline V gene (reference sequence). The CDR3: CASSPRGLWYAGELFF. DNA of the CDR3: TGTGCCAGCAGCCCCCGGGGACTATGGTATGCCGGGGAGCTGTTTTTT.

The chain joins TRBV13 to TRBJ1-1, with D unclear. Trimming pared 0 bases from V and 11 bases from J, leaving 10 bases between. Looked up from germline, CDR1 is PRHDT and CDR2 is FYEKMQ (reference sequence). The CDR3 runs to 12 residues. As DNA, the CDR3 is TGTGCCAGCAGCTTAGGCGGGCCGGGGGCTTTCTTT. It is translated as CASSLGGPGAFF.

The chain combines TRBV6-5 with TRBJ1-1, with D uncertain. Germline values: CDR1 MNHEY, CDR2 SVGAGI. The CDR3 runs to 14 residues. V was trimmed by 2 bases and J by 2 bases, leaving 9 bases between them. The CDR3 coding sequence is TGTGCCAGCAGTTACGGCACCCCAAACACTGAAGCTTTCTTT. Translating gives CASSYGTPNTEAFF.

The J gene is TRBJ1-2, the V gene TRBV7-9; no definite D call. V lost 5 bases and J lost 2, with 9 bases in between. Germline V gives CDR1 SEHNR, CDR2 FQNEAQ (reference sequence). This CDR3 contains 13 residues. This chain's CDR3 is CASSGETNYGYTF. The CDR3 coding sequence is TGTGCCAGCAGCGGAGAAACAAACTATGGCTACACCTTC.

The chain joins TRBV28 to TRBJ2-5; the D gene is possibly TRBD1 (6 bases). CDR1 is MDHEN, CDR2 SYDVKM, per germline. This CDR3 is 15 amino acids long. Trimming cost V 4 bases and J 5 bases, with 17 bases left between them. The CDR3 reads CASSSPTGAWETQYF. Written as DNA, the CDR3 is TGTGCCAGCAGTTCCCCGACAGGTGCCTGGGAGACCCAGTACTTC.

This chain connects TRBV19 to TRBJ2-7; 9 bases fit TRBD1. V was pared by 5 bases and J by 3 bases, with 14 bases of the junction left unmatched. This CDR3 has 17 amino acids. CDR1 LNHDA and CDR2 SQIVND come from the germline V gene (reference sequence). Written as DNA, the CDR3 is TGTGCCAGTAGTTTGGGGACAGGGAAAAGGCAGGGCTACGAGCAGTACTTC. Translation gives CASSLGTGKRQGYEQYF.

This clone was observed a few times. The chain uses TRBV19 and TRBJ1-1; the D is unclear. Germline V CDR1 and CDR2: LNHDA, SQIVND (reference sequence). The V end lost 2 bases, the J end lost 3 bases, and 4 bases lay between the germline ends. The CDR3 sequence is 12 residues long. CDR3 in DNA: TGTGCCAGTAGTATATCCTACACTGAAGCTTTCTTT. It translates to CASSISYTEAFF.

The DNA for the CDR3 is TGTGCCAGCAGTGAAGACCTAGCGGGGGAGACCCAGTACTTC. It yields the protein CASSEDLAGETQYF. The chain links TRBV2 to TRBJ2-5, with 9 bases that match TRBD2. This CDR3 contains 14 residues. The J segment lost 5 bases and the V segment lost 1 base, leaving 2 bases of the junction unmatched. Germline V gene lookup returns CDR1 SNHLY and CDR2 FYNNEI. The variable domain in full, with the rest retrieved from reference TRBV2 and TRBJ2-5, is EPEVTQTPSHQVTQMGQEVILRCVPISNHLYFYWYRQILGQKVEFLVSFYNNEISEKSEIFDDQFSVERPDGSNFTLKIRSTKLEDSAMYFCASSEDLAGETQYFGPGTRLLVL.

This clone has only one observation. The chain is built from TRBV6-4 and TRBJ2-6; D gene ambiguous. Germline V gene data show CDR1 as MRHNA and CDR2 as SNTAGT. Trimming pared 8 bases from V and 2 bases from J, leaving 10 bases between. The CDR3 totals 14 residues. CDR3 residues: CASGSGTGANVLTF. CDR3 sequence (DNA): TGTGCCAGCGGATCAGGAACTGGGGCCAACGTCCTGACTTTC.